Shown below are 5 T cell receptor beta chains from a single sample sequenced in a study of CD8+CD57+ T cells in acquired aplastic anemia. TCR beta VDJ combinations and CDR3 sequences were profiled from genomic DNA. TCRdb reanalysed the reads using MiXCR and keeps one entry per CDR3 protein. The sample shows 98,000 or so distinct CDR3 sequences, 40% to 65% of them seen only once. Sequencing was done on a sample of sorted CD4+, CD8+, or CD8+CD57+ T cells (not recorded which) from PBMCs. These receptors all stem from a human donor in good health, serving as a control.

This clonotype was detected many times. The gene calls are TRBV7-9 and TRBJ2-5; D gene unclear. This CDR3 has 15 residues. Trimming left V 0 bases short and J 0 bases short, with 8 bases between. The V gene's germline CDR1 is SEHNR and CDR2 FQNEAQ (reference sequence). The CDR3: CASSLAQMYQETQYF. CDR3 bases: TGTGCCAGCAGCTTAGCGCAGATGTACCAAGAGACCCAGTACTTC. Full variable domain (missing parts from reference TRBV7-9 and TRBJ2-5): DTGVSQNPRHKITKRGQNVTFRCDPISEHNRLYWYRQTLGQGPEFLTYFQNEAQLEKSRLLSDRFSAERPKGSFSTLEIQRTEQGDSAMYLCASSLAQMYQETQYFGPGTRLLVL.

This clonotype appeared many times. V is TRBV5-1 and J is TRBJ1-4; D gene unclear. Trimming stripped 2 bases from V and 5 bases from J, with 16 bases between. This CDR3 has 16 amino acids. Germline CDR1 reads SGHRS; CDR2 reads YFSETQ. The CDR3, as DNA: TGCGCCAGCAGCTTAGGCATCCCCTCTACCAATGAAAAACTGTTTTTT. This codes for CASSLGIPSTNEKLFF.

There are many counts of this clonotype. The chain recombines TRBV5-6 with TRBJ2-7; D is unresolved. This CDR3 has 14 amino acids. V was trimmed by 7 bases and J by 3 bases, leaving 17 bases between them. CDR1 and CDR2 (germline): SGHDT, YYEEEE. CDR3 region: CASSTSDEYYEQYF. DNA for the CDR3: TGTGCCAGCTCTACTTCTGACGAGTACTACGAGCAGTACTTC.

The sample holds many counts of this clonotype. V and J are TRBV29-1 and TRBJ2-7; 7 bases are shared with TRBD2. Trimming removed 5 bases from V and 3 bases from J; junction bases left unmatched: 7. The CDR3 consists of 13 residues. Germline lookup yields CDR1 SQVTM and CDR2 ANQGSEA. CDR3 nucleotides: TGCAGCGTTCGGACCGGGGGGTTCTACGAGCAGTACTTC. It codes for CSVRTGGFYEQYF.

The V gene is TRBV20-1, the J gene TRBJ2-1; D is perhaps TRBD1 (6 bases). Germline CDR1 DFQATT, CDR2 SNEGSKA (reference sequence). The V gene lost 4 bases and the J gene lost 0 bases, with 13 bases spanning the gap. The CDR3 has 15 residues. In DNA form, the CDR3 reads TGCAGTGCTACAGGGGACGGTAGCTCCTACAATGAGCAGTTCTTC. Its protein product is CSATGDGSSYNEQFF.